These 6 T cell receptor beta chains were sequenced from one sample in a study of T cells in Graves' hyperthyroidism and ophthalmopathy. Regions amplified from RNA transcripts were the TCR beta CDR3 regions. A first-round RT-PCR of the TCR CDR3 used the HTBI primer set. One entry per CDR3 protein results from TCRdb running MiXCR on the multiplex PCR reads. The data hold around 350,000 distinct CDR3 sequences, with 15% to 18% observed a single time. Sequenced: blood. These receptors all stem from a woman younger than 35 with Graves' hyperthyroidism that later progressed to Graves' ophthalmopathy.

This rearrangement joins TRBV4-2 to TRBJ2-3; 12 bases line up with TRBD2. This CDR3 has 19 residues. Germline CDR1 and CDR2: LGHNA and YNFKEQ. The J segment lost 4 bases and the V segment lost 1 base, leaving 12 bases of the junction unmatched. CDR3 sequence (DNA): TGTGCCAGCAGCCAAGTACAGCTAGCGGGAGGGGGGTTTGCAGATACGCAGTATTTT. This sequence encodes CASSQVQLAGGGFADTQYF.

Here the CDR3 DNA reads TGTGCCAGCTCCCCCCGTGGGCGGGAGGGGGAAGAGACCCAGTACTTC. It translates to CASSPRGREGEETQYF. The V and J genes are TRBV5-6 and TRBJ2-5; 9 bases match TRBD2. The V gene end was trimmed by 7 bases and the J gene end by 3 bases; junction bases not matched to a gene: 13. There are 16 residues in the CDR3. Germline CDR1 is SGHDT and CDR2 is YYEEEE.

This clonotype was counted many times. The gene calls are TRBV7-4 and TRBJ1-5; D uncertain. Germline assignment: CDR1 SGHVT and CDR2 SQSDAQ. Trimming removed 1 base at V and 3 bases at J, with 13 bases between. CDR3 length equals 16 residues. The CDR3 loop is CASSLVCRNSNQPQHF. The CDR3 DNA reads TGTGCCAGCAGCTTAGTATGCCGGAATTCCAATCAGCCCCAGCATTTT.

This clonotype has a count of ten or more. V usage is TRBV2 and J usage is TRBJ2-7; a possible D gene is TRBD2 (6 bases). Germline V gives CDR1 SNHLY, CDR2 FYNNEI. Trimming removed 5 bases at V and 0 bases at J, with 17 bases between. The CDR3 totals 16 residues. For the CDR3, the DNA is TGTGCCAGCAGTCCACTCGAAGGACTAAGCTCCTACGAGCAGTACTTC. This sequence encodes CASSPLEGLSSYEQYF.

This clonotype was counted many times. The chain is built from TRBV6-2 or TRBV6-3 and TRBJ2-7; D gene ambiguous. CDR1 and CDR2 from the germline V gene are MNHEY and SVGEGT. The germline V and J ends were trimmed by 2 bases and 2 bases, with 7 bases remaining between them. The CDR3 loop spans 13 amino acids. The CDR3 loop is CASSYVPPYEQYF. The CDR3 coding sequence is TGTGCCAGCAGTTACGTCCCCCCCTACGAGCAGTACTTC.

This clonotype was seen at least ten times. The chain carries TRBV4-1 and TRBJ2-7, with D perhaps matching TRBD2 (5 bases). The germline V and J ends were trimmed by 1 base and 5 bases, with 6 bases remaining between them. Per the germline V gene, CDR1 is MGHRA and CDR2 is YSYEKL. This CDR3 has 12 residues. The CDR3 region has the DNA TGCGCCAGCAGCCAAGCGGGAAACGAGCAGTACTTC. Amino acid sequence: CASSQAGNEQYF.